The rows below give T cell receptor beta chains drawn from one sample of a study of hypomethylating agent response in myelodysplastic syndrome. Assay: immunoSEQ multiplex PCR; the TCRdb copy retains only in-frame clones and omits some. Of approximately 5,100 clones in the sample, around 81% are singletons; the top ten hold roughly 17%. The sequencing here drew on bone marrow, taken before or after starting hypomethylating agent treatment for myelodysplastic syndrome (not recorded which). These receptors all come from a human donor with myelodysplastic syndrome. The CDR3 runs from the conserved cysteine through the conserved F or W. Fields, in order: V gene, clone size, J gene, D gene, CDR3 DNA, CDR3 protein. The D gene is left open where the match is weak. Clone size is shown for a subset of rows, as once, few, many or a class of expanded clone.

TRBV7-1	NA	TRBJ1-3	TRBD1	TGTGCCAGCAGCCCTATGACAGGGGGCTTGGACACCATATATTTT	CASSPMTGGLDTIYF
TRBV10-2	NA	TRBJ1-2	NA	TGCGCCAGCAGTGACCGACCTACTACAGGCGGCGGCTACACCTTC	CASSDRPTTGGGYTF
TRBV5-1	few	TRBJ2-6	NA	TGCGCCAGCAGCACCACAGTTTCTGGGGCCAACGTCCTGACTTTC	CASSTTVSGANVLTF
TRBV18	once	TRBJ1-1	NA	TGTGCCAGCTCCCTACAGGCGAACACTGAAGCTTTCTTT	CASSLQANTEAFF
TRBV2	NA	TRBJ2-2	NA	TGTGCCAGCAGTTATCTCGAAGGGGGGGCCGGGGAGCTGTTTTTT	CASSYLEGGAGELFF
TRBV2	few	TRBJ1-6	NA	TGTGCCGACTGGGGCGGTTCCTATAATTCACCCCTCCACTTT	CADWGGSYNSPLHF
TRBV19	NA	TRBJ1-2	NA	TGTGCCAGTAGTATTACCCGGGGGGCGCGTGGCTACACCTTC	CASSITRGARGYTF
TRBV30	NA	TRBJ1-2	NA	TGTGCCTGGAGTGGGGGGGGATTGACATCCTTC	CAWSGGGLTSF
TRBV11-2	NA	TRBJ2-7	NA	TGTGCCAGCAGCCGCGGGACGCCCGGCGAGCAGTACTTC	CASSRGTPGEQYF
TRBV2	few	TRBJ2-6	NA	TGTGCCAGCAGTGAATTAGGGGCTGGGGCCAACGTCCTGACTTTC	CASSELGAGANVLTF
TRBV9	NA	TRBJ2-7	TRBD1	TGTGCCAGCAGCGTACAGGGACAGGGAAACGAGCAGTACTTC	CASSVQGQGNEQYF
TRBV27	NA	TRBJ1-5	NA	TGTGCCAGCAGTTTAAGACCCCCCTATAGCAATCAGCCCCAGCATTTT	CASSLRPPYSNQPQHF
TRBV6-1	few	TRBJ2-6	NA	TGTGCCAGCAGTGAAGGCGGGACTGGGGCCAACGTCCTGACTTTC	CASSEGGTGANVLTF
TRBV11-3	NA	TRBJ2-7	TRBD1	TGTGCCAGCAGCTTAAACCCGGGACAGGTCTACGAGCAGTACTTC	CASSLNPGQVYEQYF
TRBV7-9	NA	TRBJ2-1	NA	TGTGTCGGGGGGCCTAGCTCCTACAATGAGCAGTTCTTC	CVGGPSSYNEQFF
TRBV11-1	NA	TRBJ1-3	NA	TGTGCCAGCAAAGCAGGATCTAGAAACACCATATATTTT	CASKAGSRNTIYF
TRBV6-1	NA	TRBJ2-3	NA	TGTGCCAGCAGTGATCCCGAACTCACAGATACGCAGTATTTT	CASSDPELTDTQYF
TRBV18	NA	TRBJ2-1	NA	TGTGCCAGCTCACCACTTATGGATCAACGAGAGCAGTTCTTC	CASSPLMDQREQFF
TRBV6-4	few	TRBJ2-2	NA	TGTGCCAGCAGTGACGGGGACGGAGCCGGGGAGCTGTTTTTT	CASSDGDGAGELFF
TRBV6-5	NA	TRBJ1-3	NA	TGTGCCAGCAGTTACGGGGGCTTGGGAGGAAACACCATATATTTT	CASSYGGLGGNTIYF
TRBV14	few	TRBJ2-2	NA	TGTGCCAGCAGCGAACCAGGGCGAACCGGGGAGCTGTTTTTT	CASSEPGRTGELFF
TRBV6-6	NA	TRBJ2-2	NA	TGTGCCAGCAGTATAGGGTTCCAGAACACCGGGGAGCTGTTTTTT	CASSIGFQNTGELFF
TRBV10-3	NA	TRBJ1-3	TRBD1	TGTGCCATCAGTGAGCGACAGGGGGGTGGAAACACCATATATTTT	CAISERQGGGNTIYF